This T cell receptor (beta chain) appears in the sequencing data of a study of patients and donors after allogeneic stem cell transplantation. MiXCR was run by TCRdb on the RT-PCR reads, yielding one entry per CDR3 protein. Here the sample spans 200,000 to 250,000 distinct CDR3 sequences, roughly 13% being singletons. CDR1 MNHNS and CDR2 SASEGT come from the germline V gene. V was clipped by 4 bases and J by 0 bases; unmatched bases: 1. The CDR3 covers 14 residues. The sample comprised blood, either unsorted or a sorted T cell fraction (not recorded which). The origin of this receptor is a human donor who was either an allogeneic HSCT recipient or a stem cell or donor lymphocyte infusion donor (not recorded which). It is not recorded whose cells these are; they may come from a transplant donor. This chain uses TRBV6-1 with TRBJ2-7, with 9 bases aligning to TRBD1. CDR3 sequence reads: CASSATGGSYEQYF. The DNA of the CDR3 is TGTGCCAGCAGTGCGACAGGGGGCTCCTACGAGCAGTACTTC.